This T cell receptor beta chain was profiled in a study of blood T cell repertoires in COVID-19. Whole-study context: The United States, Italy and Spain were the sources of the acute and convalescent COVID-19 samples. PBMCs, B-cell-depleted T cells, or T cells provided the cDNA or gDNA that made up the material.

Per the authors' pipeline: Scientists estimated how many nucleated cells there were by amplifying reference gene primers. Profiling relied on immunoSEQ multiplex PCR, and the TCRdb table lists in-frame clones only, not all of them. V, J and clone size are taken as reported in that table, and D and trimming were inferred from the DNA itself. Among 90,000 to 150,000 clones, 65% to 80% were seen once, and the ten largest hold roughly 0.86%. Germline CDR1 reads MNHNS; CDR2 reads SASEGT. CDR3 length: 13 residues. Trimming removed 2 bases from V and 8 bases from J, with 12 bases in between. This sequence joins TRBV6-1 and TRBJ1-2; D may be TRBD1 (5 bases). This clonotype was sampled from a human donor with acute or convalescent COVID-19. The donor label of this sample is uncertain. Sequencing was done on a sample of peripheral blood. CDR3 amino acids: CASSERGVGGYTF. The CDR3 DNA follows: TGTGCCAGCAGTGAACGGGGGGTAGGAGGCTACACCTTC.